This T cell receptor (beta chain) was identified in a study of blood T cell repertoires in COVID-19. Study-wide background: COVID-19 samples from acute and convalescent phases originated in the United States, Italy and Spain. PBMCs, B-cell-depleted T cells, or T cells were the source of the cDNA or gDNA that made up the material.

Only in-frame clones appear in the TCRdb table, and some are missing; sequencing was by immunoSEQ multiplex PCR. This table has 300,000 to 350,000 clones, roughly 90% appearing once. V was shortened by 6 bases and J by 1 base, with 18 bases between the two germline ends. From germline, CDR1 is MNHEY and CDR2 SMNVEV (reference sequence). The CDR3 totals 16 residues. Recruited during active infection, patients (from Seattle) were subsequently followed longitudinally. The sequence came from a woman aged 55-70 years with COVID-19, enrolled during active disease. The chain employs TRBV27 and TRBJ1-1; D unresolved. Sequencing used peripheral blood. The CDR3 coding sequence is TGTGCCAGCAGCCCTCTCGCAGTGCGGGGGAACACTGAAGCTTTCTTT. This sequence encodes CASSPLAVRGNTEAFF.